This TCR beta chain was identified during a study of blood T cells in healthy people across ages. A second PCR of roughly 7 to 11 cycles used a sample-barcoded 5' primer and a J-beta primer mix. TCRdb reanalysed the 5' RACE reads using MiXCR and keeps one entry per CDR3 protein. The data show roughly 1 million distinct CDR3 sequences, roughly 24% seen once. This clonotype was picked up a small number of times. At one boundary the junction diverges from the germline segment, which might be a read error. CDR1 SGHRS and CDR2 YFSETQ come from the germline V gene. This CDR3 comprises 15 residues. Separately, the same data were catalogued under a study of T cells of mothers and their children.

The specimen sequenced was blood. J is TRBJ1-3 and V is TRBV5-1, with D hard to call. The receptor comes from a girl aged 2 to 10 in good health. The CDR3 coding sequence is TGCGTCAGCAGCTTGGTCCCAGGAATTGGAAACACCATATATTTT. Protein: CVSSLVPGIGNTIYF. The full variable domain, rest sourced from reference TRBV5-1 and TRBJ1-3, is KAGVTQTPRYLIKTRGQQVTLSCSPISGHRSVSWYQQTPGQGLQFLFEYFSETQRNKGNFPGRFSGRQFSNSRSEMNVSTLELGDSALYLCVSSLVPGIGNTIYFGEGSWLTVV.